These 22 T cell receptor beta chains originate from one sample sequenced in a study of CD8 T cells in Susac syndrome. An amount of RNA that ranged from roughly 0.45 to 1 ug was reverse transcribed with random hexamers. TCRdb re-called the immunoSEQ multiplex PCR reads through MiXCR, storing one row per CDR3 protein. The table has roughly 180,000 distinct CDR3 sequences, approximately 95% seen once. Source material: CD4+ T cells from PBMCs. The source is a human donor in good health.

The chain employs TRBV9 and TRBJ2-1; 15 nucleotides agree with TRBD2. The CDR3 totals 18 residues. The junction had 8 bases not matched to a gene; V was cut back by 0 bases and J by 7 bases. Germline-derived CDR1 and CDR2 are SGDLS and YYNGEE. CDR3 residues: CASSVVRTSGRGRNEQFF. The CDR3 nucleotides are TGTGCCAGCAGCGTAGTCCGGACTAGCGGGAGGGGTCGGAATGAGCAGTTCTTC.

This clonotype was seen just once. The chain recombines TRBV3-1 with TRBJ2-3; D is unclear. Germline CDR1 LGHDT, CDR2 YNNKEL (reference sequence). Trimming pared 2 bases from V and 6 bases from J, leaving 12 bases between. The CDR3 contains 14 residues. The CDR3 sequence is CASSQSGPLDTQYF. CDR3 DNA: TGTGCCAGCAGCCAATCCGGTCCTTTGGATACGCAGTATTTT.

The CDR3, as DNA: TGCAGTGCTAGAGAGGGGGGGTGGAGCGTTAGCACAGATACGCAGTATTTT. It encodes CSAREGGWSVSTDTQYF. The rearrangement joins TRBV20-1 to TRBJ2-3, with 7 bases matching TRBD2. The germline V gene has CDR1 DFQATT and CDR2 SNEGSKA (reference sequence). V was pared by 0 bases and J by 0 bases, with 9 bases of the junction left unmatched. This CDR3 has 17 amino acids.

This sequence joins TRBV30 and TRBJ2-7; D remains unclear. Germline V gives CDR1 GTSNPN, CDR2 SVGIG (reference sequence). This CDR3 region has 12 residues. The V end lost 4 bases, the J end lost 3 bases, and 10 bases lay between the germline ends. Here the CDR3 DNA reads TGTGCCTGGATGGGCAGGAGCTACGAGCAGTACTTC. Its translation: CAWMGRSYEQYF.

This chain uses TRBV6-2 or TRBV6-3 with TRBJ1-1, with D tentatively TRBD1 (5 bases). The V gene lost 2 bases and the J gene lost 6 bases, with 16 bases spanning the gap. Germline V gene sequence: CDR1 MNHEY, CDR2 SVGEGT. This CDR3 region has 15 residues. The CDR3 region has the DNA TGTGCCAGCAGTTACGGGAGGGGTGGATACGCTGAAGCTTTCTTT. Translation gives CASSYGRGGYAEAFF.

The chain uses TRBV7-2 and TRBJ2-7, with D possibly being TRBD2 (6 bases). V dropped 3 bases and J dropped 2 bases, with 14 bases sitting between them. CDR1 and CDR2 from the germline V gene are SGHTA and FQGNSA. The CDR3 contains 15 residues. The CDR3 sequence: CASSFRRTTAYEQYF. The CDR3 DNA reads TGTGCCAGCAGCTTCAGACGGACTACCGCCTACGAGCAGTACTTC.

This chain's CDR3 is CAWSAGQGAETQYF. The CDR3 DNA reads TGTGCCTGGAGCGCCGGACAGGGGGCAGAGACCCAGTACTTC. The V call is TRBV30, the J call TRBJ2-5; 11 nucleotides agree with TRBD1. V dropped 3 bases and J dropped 4; count of bases not matched to a gene: 4. Germline V gene sequence: CDR1 GTSNPN, CDR2 SVGIG (reference sequence). CDR3 length equals 14 residues.

This chain links TRBV24-1 with TRBJ2-3, with D unresolved. V was shortened by 9 bases and J by 2 bases, with 14 bases between the two germline ends. CDR3 length: 14 amino acids. Germline assignment: CDR1 KGHDR and CDR2 SFDVKD. CDR3: CATGRRESTDTQYF. CDR3 nucleotide sequence: TGTGCCACCGGCAGGAGAGAGTCCACAGATACGCAGTATTTT.

This CDR3 is CASSQIGRPGLDEQYF. CDR3 coding DNA: TGTGCCAGCAGCCAAATTGGGCGTCCCGGCTTGGACGAGCAGTACTTC. The chain links TRBV7-9 to TRBJ2-7; no clear D gene. Per the germline V gene, CDR1 is SEHNR and CDR2 is FQNEAQ (reference sequence). The CDR3 spans 16 residues. Trimming removed 5 bases from V and 5 bases from J, with 22 bases in between.

The genes are TRBV12-3 or TRBV12-4 and TRBJ1-5; D ambiguous. The CDR3 length is 15 residues. Trimming shortened V by 2 bases and J by 4 bases, and 12 bases separated the two germline ends. CDR3 bases: TGTGCCAGCAGTTTATCATCCGGGGAAAATCAGCCCCAGCATTTT. Its protein product is CASSLSSGENQPQHF.

This chain joins TRBV29-1 and TRBJ2-1; D call uncertain. The germline V gene has CDR1 SQVTM and CDR2 ANQGSEA. The CDR3 totals 13 residues. The V and J ends lost 5 bases and 7 bases respectively, with 15 bases between them. CDR3 coding DNA: TGCAGCGTTTTAATGGTAGTTGGTAATGAGCAGTTCTTC. This gives the protein CSVLMVVGNEQFF.

The chain carries TRBV2 and TRBJ1-2, with a possible D match to TRBD1 (6 bases). The V gene's germline CDR1 is SNHLY and CDR2 FYNNEI. This CDR3 is built from 14 residues. V was clipped by 5 bases and J by 3 bases, with 13 bases between them. The CDR3 protein is CASSKQGKDYGYTF. CDR3 coding DNA: TGTGCCAGCAGTAAACAGGGAAAGGACTATGGCTACACCTTC.

This clonotype was detected once. One end of the junction is discordant with germline, which a read error may explain. V usage is TRBV12-3 or TRBV12-4 and J usage is TRBJ2-6, with D uncertain. This CDR3 comprises 13 residues. The CDR3 coding sequence is TGTGCCGGCAGAGGCTCTGGGGCCAACGTCCTGACTTTC. Protein sequence: CAGRGSGANVLTF.

The genes are TRBV20-1 and TRBJ2-3, with D tentatively TRBD2 (6 bases). This CDR3 region has 14 residues. CDR1 is DFQATT and CDR2 is SNEGSKA in the germline V gene (reference sequence). V gave up 4 bases and J gave up 1 base, with 12 bases separating them. The CDR3 protein is CSAMTSLGTDTQYF. The CDR3 DNA follows: TGCAGTGCTATGACTAGTTTGGGCACAGATACGCAGTATTTT.

The chain is built from TRBV29-1 and TRBJ2-7; tentatively, D is TRBD1 (5 bases). Between the trimmed V and J ends, which lost 8 bases and 5 bases, there was a span of 25 bases. The CDR3 has 15 residues. Germline V gene lookup returns CDR1 SQVTM and CDR2 ANQGSEA. The CDR3 nucleotides are TGCAGCATCCTTCATGTGTCAGGGCCTTGGCACGAGCAGTACTTC. Its translation: CSILHVSGPWHEQYF.

The J gene is TRBJ2-7, the V gene TRBV27; tentatively, D is TRBD1 (5 bases). With 3 bases removed from V and 0 bases from J, the gap between germline ends came to 12 bases. The CDR3 covers 15 residues. Germline V lookup: CDR1 MNHEY, CDR2 SMNVEV (reference sequence). This CDR3 is CASSLGHSLSYEQYF. The CDR3 DNA is TGTGCCAGCAGTTTGGGGCACTCGCTCTCCTACGAGCAGTACTTC.

This chain joins TRBV9 and TRBJ2-5; D is ambiguous. V was pared by 0 bases and J by 3 bases, with 12 bases between. In germline, CDR1 is SGDLS, CDR2 YYNGEE. CDR3 size: 15 residues. The CDR3 spells CASSVAPINEETQYF. DNA of the CDR3: TGTGCCAGCAGCGTAGCTCCCATAAACGAAGAGACCCAGTACTTC.

This clonotype has a handful of counts. This chain uses TRBV18 with TRBJ2-5; TRBD1 matches at 7 bases. Losses at the gene ends were 6 bases for V and 4 bases for J; bases not matched to a gene: 5. The CDR3 contains 13 residues. The germline gives CDR1 KGHSH, CDR2 LQKENI. The CDR3: CASSEGQVETQYF. In DNA, the CDR3 is TGTGCCAGCTCGGAAGGACAGGTAGAGACCCAGTACTTC.

This clonotype was seen a handful of times. The chain links TRBV7-6 to TRBJ1-5; D gene unclear. Trimming removed 1 base at V and 6 bases at J, with 4 bases between. The CDR3 loop spans 12 amino acids. Germline loops: CDR1 SGHVS, CDR2 FNYEAQ. The CDR3 DNA reads as TGTGCCAGCAGCTTAGTTGGTCAGCCCCAGCATTTT. Encoded protein: CASSLVGQPQHF.

The chain has TRBV2 and TRBJ1-5; D not resolved. The V and J ends lost 8 bases and 3 bases respectively, with 17 bases between them. Per germline, CDR1 SNHLY and CDR2 FYNNEI. The CDR3 sequence is 15 residues long. In nucleotides, the CDR3 is TGTGCCAGCGACCTTCTCCAGCTAGCCAATCAGCCCCAGCATTTT. Its protein is CASDLLQLANQPQHF.

This clonotype was seen only a few times. The rearrangement joins TRBV19 to TRBJ1-2; TRBD1 matches at 8 bases. J was trimmed by 5 bases and V by 5 bases; bases with no gene match: 4. Germline CDR1 is LNHDA and CDR2 is SQIVND (reference sequence). There are 13 residues in the CDR3. DNA of the CDR3: TGTGCCAGTAGTCCCGACAGGGGTTATGGCTACACCTTC. Protein: CASSPDRGYGYTF.

The V gene is TRBV6-2 or TRBV6-3, the J gene TRBJ2-1, with 7 bases aligning to TRBD2. The CDR3 has 13 amino acids. Germline assignment: CDR1 MNHEY and CDR2 SVGEGT. The J segment lost 3 bases and the V segment lost 6 bases, leaving 2 bases of the junction unmatched. The DNA of the CDR3 is TGTGCCAGCAGCTGGGACTACTACAATGAGCAGTTCTTC. Encoded protein: CASSWDYYNEQFF.